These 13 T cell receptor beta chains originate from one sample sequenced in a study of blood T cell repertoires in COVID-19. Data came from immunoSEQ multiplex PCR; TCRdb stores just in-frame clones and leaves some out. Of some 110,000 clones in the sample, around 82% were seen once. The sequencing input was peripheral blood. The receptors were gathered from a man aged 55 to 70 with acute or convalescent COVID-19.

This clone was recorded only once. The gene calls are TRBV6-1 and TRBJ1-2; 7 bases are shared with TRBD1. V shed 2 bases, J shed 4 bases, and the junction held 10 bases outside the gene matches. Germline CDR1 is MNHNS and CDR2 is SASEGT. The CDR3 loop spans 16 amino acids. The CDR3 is CASSEWGTVKAYGYTF. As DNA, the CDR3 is TGTGCCAGCAGTGAATGGGGGACAGTGAAGGCCTATGGCTACACCTTC.

The CDR3 loop reads CASRISGSSYNEQFF. The CDR3 nucleotides are TGTGCCAGCAGAATTAGCGGGAGCTCCTACAATGAGCAGTTCTTC. V gene TRBV5-5 combines with J gene TRBJ2-1; TRBD2 matches at 9 bases. The ends lost 5 bases at V and 0 bases at J; junction bases unmatched: 3. From germline, CDR1 is SGHKS and CDR2 YYEKEE (reference sequence). This CDR3 comprises 15 residues.

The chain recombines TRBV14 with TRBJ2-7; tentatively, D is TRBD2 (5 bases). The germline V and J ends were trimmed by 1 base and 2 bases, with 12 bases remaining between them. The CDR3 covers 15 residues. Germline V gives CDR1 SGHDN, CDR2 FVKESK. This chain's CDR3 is CASSQGPGRAYEQYF. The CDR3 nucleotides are TGTGCCAGCAGCCAAGGTCCGGGGAGAGCCTACGAGCAGTACTTC.

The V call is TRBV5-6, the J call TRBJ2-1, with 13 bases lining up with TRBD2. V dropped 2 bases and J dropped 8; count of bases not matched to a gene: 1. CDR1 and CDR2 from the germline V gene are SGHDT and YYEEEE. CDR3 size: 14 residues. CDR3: CASSFGLAGDEQFF. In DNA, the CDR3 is TGTGCCAGCAGCTTCGGACTAGCGGGAGATGAGCAGTTCTTC.

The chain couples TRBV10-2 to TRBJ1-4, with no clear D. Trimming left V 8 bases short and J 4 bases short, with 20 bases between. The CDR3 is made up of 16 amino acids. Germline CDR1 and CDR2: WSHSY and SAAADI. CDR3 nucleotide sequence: TGCGCCAGCCGTAGACGGGGAGGAGGGCTTAATGAAAAACTGTTTTTT. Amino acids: CASRRRGGGLNEKLFF.

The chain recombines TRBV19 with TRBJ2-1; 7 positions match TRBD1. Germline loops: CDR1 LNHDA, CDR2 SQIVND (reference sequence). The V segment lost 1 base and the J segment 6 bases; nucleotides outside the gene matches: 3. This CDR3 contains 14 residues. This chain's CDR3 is CASSIGGQSNEQFF. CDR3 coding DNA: TGTGCCAGTAGTATAGGGGGACAGAGCAATGAGCAGTTCTTC.

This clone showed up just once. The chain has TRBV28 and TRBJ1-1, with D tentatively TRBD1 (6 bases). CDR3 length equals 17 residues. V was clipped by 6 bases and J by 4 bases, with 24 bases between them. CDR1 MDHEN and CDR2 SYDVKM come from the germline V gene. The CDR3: CASRSGTLGRSLTEAFF. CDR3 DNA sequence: TGTGCCAGCAGATCCGGGACACTCGGGCGATCCCTCACTGAAGCTTTCTTT.

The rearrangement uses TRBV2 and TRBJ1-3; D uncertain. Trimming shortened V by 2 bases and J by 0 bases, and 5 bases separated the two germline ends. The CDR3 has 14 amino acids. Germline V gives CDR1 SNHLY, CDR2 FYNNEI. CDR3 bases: TGTGCCAGCAGTGAAACAGTCTCTGGAAACACCATATATTTT. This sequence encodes CASSETVSGNTIYF.

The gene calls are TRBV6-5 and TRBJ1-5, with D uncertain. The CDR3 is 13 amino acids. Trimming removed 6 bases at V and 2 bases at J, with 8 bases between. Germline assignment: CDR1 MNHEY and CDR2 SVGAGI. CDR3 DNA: TGTGCCAGCAGGTGGGAGGGCAATCAGCCCCAGCATTTT. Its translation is CASRWEGNQPQHF.

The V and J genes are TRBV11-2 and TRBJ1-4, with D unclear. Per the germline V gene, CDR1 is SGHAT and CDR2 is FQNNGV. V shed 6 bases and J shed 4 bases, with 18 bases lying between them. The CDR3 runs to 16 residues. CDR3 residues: CASSYPPVGDNEKLFF. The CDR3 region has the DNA TGTGCCAGCAGTTATCCCCCCGTTGGAGATAATGAAAAACTGTTTTTT.

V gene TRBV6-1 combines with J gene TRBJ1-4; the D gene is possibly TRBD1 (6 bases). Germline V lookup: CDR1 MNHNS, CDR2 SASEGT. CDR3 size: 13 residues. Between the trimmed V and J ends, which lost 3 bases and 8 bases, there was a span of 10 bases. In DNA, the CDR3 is TGTGCCAGCAGTGAGGGGGCGACCGAAAAACTGTTTTTT. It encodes CASSEGATEKLFF.

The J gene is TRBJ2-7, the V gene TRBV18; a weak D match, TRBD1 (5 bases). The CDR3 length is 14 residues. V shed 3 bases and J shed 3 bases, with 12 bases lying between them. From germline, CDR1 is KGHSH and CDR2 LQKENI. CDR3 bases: TGTGCCAGCTCACCTCAGGGAACTGGCTACGAGCAGTACTTC. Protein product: CASSPQGTGYEQYF.

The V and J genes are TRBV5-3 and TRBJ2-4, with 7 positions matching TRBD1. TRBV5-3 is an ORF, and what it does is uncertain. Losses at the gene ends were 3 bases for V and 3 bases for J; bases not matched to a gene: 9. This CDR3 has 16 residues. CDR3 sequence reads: CARSSTGKWVKNIQYF. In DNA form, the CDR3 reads TGTGCCAGAAGCTCGACAGGGAAGTGGGTCAAAAACATTCAGTACTTC.